One and the same sample provided the 31 T cell receptor beta chains below, sequenced in a study of shared T cell receptors in the human thymus. Method: immunoSEQ multiplex PCR; TCRdb's copy keeps in-frame clones and lacks some. The sample shows about 660,000 clones, over 75% of them seen only once. The data also belong to a second study, concerning human thymus T cells.

What was sequenced was thymocytes. The receptor set was obtained from a boy under two years old with a congenital heart defect.

The chain has TRBV7-3 and TRBJ1-5, with D hard to call. V was clipped by 5 bases and J by 3 bases, with 20 bases between them. Germline V CDR1 and CDR2: SGHTA, FQGTGA. This CDR3 is built from 17 residues. The CDR3 sequence is CASSPNQSVRFNQPQHF. CDR3 coding DNA: TGTGCCAGCAGCCCCAACCAATCAGTCCGATTCAATCAGCCCCAGCATTTT.

The rearrangement uses TRBV5-4 and TRBJ1-1; 7 bases fit TRBD1. The CDR3 is made up of 16 amino acids. The trim removed 0 bases at V and 1 base at J, leaving 6 bases unmatched. The V gene's germline CDR1 is SGHNT and CDR2 YYREEE (reference sequence). For the CDR3, the DNA is TGTGCCAGCAGCTTGGGCCTTACAGGGGAGAACACTGAAGCTTTCTTT. Translating gives CASSLGLTGENTEAFF.

The chain uses TRBV5-8 and TRBJ2-2; D is possibly TRBD2 (6 bases). The CDR3 is 13 amino acids. Trimming left V 4 bases short and J 5 bases short, with 9 bases between. Germline V gives CDR1 SGHTS, CDR2 YDEGEE. Written as DNA, the CDR3 is TGTGCCAGCAGCCTGGAGGGGACCGGGGAGCTGTTTTTT. Its protein is CASSLEGTGELFF.

The CDR3 here is CASSLARTGITGELFF. Here the CDR3 DNA reads TGTGCCAGCAGCTTAGCCAGGACAGGGATAACCGGGGAGCTGTTTTTT. The V call is TRBV7-9, the J call TRBJ2-2; TRBD1 matches 8 bases. Germline V lookup: CDR1 SEHNR, CDR2 FQNEAQ (reference sequence). This CDR3 contains 16 residues. Germline trimming cut 0 bases from V and 5 bases from J; bases unmatched to any gene: 5.

This rearrangement joins TRBV4-2 to TRBJ2-3, with D possibly being TRBD2 (6 bases). V lost 1 base and J 2 bases, leaving 7 bases between the germline ends. CDR3 length equals 14 residues. CDR1 and CDR2 (germline): LGHNA, YNFKEQ. The CDR3 DNA sequence: TGTGCCAGCAGCCAAGGGACTACCACAGATACGCAGTATTTT. Translated: CASSQGTTTDTQYF.

The rearrangement links TRBV6-1 to TRBJ2-7, with TRBD1 identical over 7 bases. CDR3 size: 14 residues. V was pared by 8 bases and J by 1 base, with 8 bases of the junction left unmatched. Germline values: CDR1 MNHNS, CDR2 SASEGT. The CDR3 protein is CASSTGTASYEQYF. For the CDR3, the DNA is TGTGCCAGCTCCACCGGGACAGCTTCCTACGAGCAGTACTTC.

CDR3: CASSPLGGLPYGYTF. The DNA of the CDR3 is TGTGCCAGCAGCCCCCTTGGGGGCCTTCCCTATGGCTACACCTTC. This chain links TRBV7-2 with TRBJ1-2; possible D gene TRBD1, 6 bases. CDR1 and CDR2 from the germline V gene are SGHTA and FQGNSA. V was cut by 5 bases and J by 4 bases, with 17 bases left in between. CDR3 length: 15 amino acids.

This clone has a single count. The rearrangement joins TRBV9 to TRBJ2-5, with 7 bases lining up with TRBD2. Trimming cost V 0 bases and J 1 base; bases outside gene matches: 6. CDR1 SGDLS and CDR2 YYNGEE come from the germline V gene. The CDR3 length is 16 residues. In DNA form, the CDR3 reads TGTGCCAGCAGCGTAGAGGAAGCGGGACTCCAAGAGACCCAGTACTTC. Its translation: CASSVEEAGLQETQYF.

This clone appeared a single time. The rearrangement links TRBV6-6 to TRBJ2-1; D is uncertain. The germline V and J ends were trimmed by 0 bases and 10 bases, with 10 bases remaining between them. The CDR3 has 13 amino acids. Germline CDR1 reads MNHNY; CDR2 reads SVGAGI (reference sequence). CDR3 in amino acids: CASSYSRLLEQFF. CDR3 sequence (DNA): TGTGCCAGCAGTTACTCGAGGCTCCTAGAGCAGTTCTTC.

The CDR3 spells CASSQEASGYPREQYF. The CDR3 DNA is TGTGCCAGCAGCCAAGAGGCTAGCGGCTACCCTCGCGAGCAGTACTTC. The chain combines TRBV4-2 with TRBJ2-7, with 7 bases aligning to TRBD2. This CDR3 is 16 amino acids long. Trimming removed 0 bases from V and 6 bases from J; junction bases left unmatched: 11. Germline V gene data show CDR1 as LGHNA and CDR2 as YNFKEQ.

The genes are TRBV27 and TRBJ2-7; maybe TRBD1 (6 bases). The CDR3 sequence is 15 residues long. Per germline, CDR1 MNHEY and CDR2 SMNVEV (reference sequence). Trimming removed 6 bases at V and 3 bases at J, with 18 bases between. CDR3 coding DNA: TGTGCCAGCAGACATCGGACAGACCCGATCTACGAGCAGTACTTC. Amino acid sequence: CASRHRTDPIYEQYF.

V is TRBV15 and J is TRBJ2-4; 9 nucleotides match TRBD2. With V trimmed by 3 bases and J by 6 bases, 15 bases remained unmatched. Germline CDR1 reads LNHNV; CDR2 reads YYDKDF (reference sequence). CDR3 length: 18 amino acids. The CDR3 nucleotides are TGTGCCACCAGCAGTCCGGGAGGCGGGAGGGCCTCAGGAAACATTCAGTACTTC. Translation: CATSSPGGGRASGNIQYF.

This chain links TRBV20-1 with TRBJ2-7; TRBD2 aligns across 7 bases. Germline CDR1 and CDR2: DFQATT and SNEGSKA (reference sequence). The CDR3 is made up of 11 amino acids. The CDR3 region is CSGAREGEQYF. CDR3 in DNA: TGCAGCGGGGCGAGGGAGGGCGAGCAGTACTTC.

This sequence joins TRBV4-2 and TRBJ1-2; weak D call: TRBD1 (5 bases). This CDR3 has 17 residues. V was cut by 1 base and J by 5 bases, with 20 bases left in between. From germline, CDR1 is LGHNA and CDR2 YNFKEQ. CDR3 protein: CASSQAPEVGGKYGYTF. DNA of the CDR3: TGTGCCAGCAGCCAAGCGCCCGAGGTGGGGGGTAAATATGGCTACACCTTC.

This chain connects TRBV4-3 to TRBJ2-7, with 7 bases matching TRBD1. Trimming at V came to 1 base and at J to 0 bases, leaving 6 bases not matched to a gene. CDR1 and CDR2 from the germline V gene are LGHNA and YSLEER. The CDR3 has 16 residues. The CDR3 bases are TGCGCCAGCAGCCAAGCCTCGGGACAGAGCTCCTACGAGCAGTACTTC. Its protein is CASSQASGQSSYEQYF.

The chain uses TRBV7-9 and TRBJ2-7, with 8 bases that match TRBD1. This CDR3 region has 14 residues. From germline, CDR1 is SEHNR and CDR2 FQNEAQ (reference sequence). The trim removed 3 bases at V and 6 bases at J, leaving 7 bases unmatched. The CDR3 here is CASSFPGQDSEQYF. The CDR3 DNA is TGTGCCAGCAGCTTCCCGGGACAGGATTCCGAGCAGTACTTC.

The genes are TRBV25-1 and TRBJ1-2; the D gene is possibly TRBD1 (5 bases). CDR1 and CDR2 (germline): MGHDK, SYGVNS. This CDR3 has 14 amino acids. The germline V and J ends were trimmed by 1 base and 4 bases, with 10 bases remaining between them. The CDR3 DNA is TGTGCCAGCAGTGAATCTGGGGACTTCTATGGCTACACCTTC. Encoded protein: CASSESGDFYGYTF.

The gene calls are TRBV10-3 and TRBJ2-3; possible D gene TRBD1, 5 bases. Germline-derived CDR1 and CDR2 are ENHRY and SYGVKD. The CDR3 has 14 residues. Trimming took off 8 bases at V and 1 base at J, with 13 bases between the two ends. CDR3 sequence: CAIGAHLGTDTQYF. The CDR3 nucleotides read TGTGCCATCGGGGCCCACCTAGGCACAGATACGCAGTATTTT.

The chain joins TRBV7-8 to TRBJ2-2; 7 bases agree with TRBD1. Germline V gene data show CDR1 as SGHVS and CDR2 as FQNEAQ. The CDR3 has 15 amino acids. J gave up 4 bases and V 5 bases, and 7 bases lay outside the gene matches. CDR3 loop: CASSGLRTGTGELFF. CDR3 nucleotide sequence: TGTGCCAGCAGCGGCCTCAGGACAGGCACCGGGGAGCTGTTTTTT.

In this sample, this clone turned up once. The chain has TRBV27 and TRBJ1-4, with D possibly TRBD1 on 5 matching bases. This CDR3 has 16 residues. Per the germline V gene, CDR1 is MNHEY and CDR2 is SMNVEV (reference sequence). V was pared by 3 bases and J by 4 bases, with 15 bases between. DNA of the CDR3: TGTGCCAGCAGTTTCACGGTGCAGGGCGGTAATGAAAAACTGTTTTTT. Its protein product is CASSFTVQGGNEKLFF.

A single count supports this clone. The chain recombines TRBV11-2 with TRBJ2-7, with D perhaps matching TRBD1 (6 bases). The CDR3 covers 15 residues. Trimming shortened V by 5 bases and J by 2 bases, and 16 bases separated the two germline ends. Germline values: CDR1 SGHAT, CDR2 FQNNGV. The CDR3 nucleotides are TGTGCCAGCAGCCCCTACCCGGACAGAGCCTACGAGCAGTACTTC. Its protein is CASSPYPDRAYEQYF.

This clone was counted once. The V and J genes are TRBV4-2 and TRBJ1-4, with 8 bases aligning to TRBD1. Germline V CDR1 and CDR2: LGHNA, YNFKEQ. Unmatched junction bases numbered 17, after V lost 0 bases and J lost 8 bases. The length of the CDR3 is 19 residues. The CDR3 protein is CASSQDPKGPRGQGEKLFF. For the CDR3, the DNA is TGTGCCAGCAGCCAAGATCCTAAAGGCCCCAGGGGGCAGGGAGAAAAACTGTTTTTT.

The rearrangement uses TRBV9 and TRBJ2-7, with a weak D call TRBD2 (7 bases). CDR3 size: 14 residues. CDR1 and CDR2 from the germline V gene are SGDLS and YYNGEE. The germline V and J ends were trimmed by 3 bases and 6 bases, with 16 bases remaining between them. CDR3 nucleotide sequence: TGTGCCAGCAGCGGGGGGGGCAGTCCGGGCGAGCAGTACTTC. Encoded protein: CASSGGGSPGEQYF.

This rearrangement joins TRBV6-4 to TRBJ2-7; 8 bases fit TRBD2. The CDR3 loop spans 17 amino acids. Germline V gene sequence: CDR1 MRHNA, CDR2 SNTAGT. V lost 1 base and J lost 4; bases outside the gene matches: 12. CDR3 residues: CASSDCNWTSRKYEQYF. The DNA for the CDR3 is TGTGCCAGCAGTGACTGTAATTGGACTAGCAGAAAGTACGAGCAGTACTTC.

This chain uses TRBV9 with TRBJ2-1; 9 nucleotides match TRBD2. Germline CDR1 SGDLS, CDR2 YYNGEE. Germline trimming cut 8 bases from V and 6 bases from J; bases unmatched to any gene: 12. The CDR3 loop spans 15 amino acids. This CDR3 is CARSTGGRAPNEQFF. In DNA, the CDR3 is TGTGCCAGGAGTACCGGCGGGAGGGCCCCCAATGAGCAGTTCTTC.

V gene TRBV7-8 combines with J gene TRBJ2-7; 13 nucleotides match TRBD2. Germline V lookup: CDR1 SGHVS, CDR2 FQNEAQ. CDR3 length equals 16 residues. V lost 5 bases, J lost 0 bases, and 4 bases stayed unmatched. This chain's CDR3 is CASSTRTSGSSYEQYF. CDR3 DNA: TGTGCCAGCAGCACCCGGACTAGCGGGAGCTCCTACGAGCAGTACTTC.

V is TRBV5-6 and J is TRBJ2-5; 9 bases line up with TRBD2. From germline, CDR1 is SGHDT and CDR2 YYEEEE. With 4 bases clipped from V and 5 bases from J, the junction kept 3 bases outside the gene matches. CDR3 length: 13 amino acids. The CDR3 nucleotides are TGTGCCAGCAGCACCGGGACTAGCGAGACCCAGTACTTC. The encoded protein is CASSTGTSETQYF.

V usage is TRBV25-1 and J usage is TRBJ2-3; D perhaps matches TRBD2 (5 bases). V lost 3 bases and J 0 bases, leaving 13 bases between the germline ends. The CDR3 extends over 16 amino acids. The V gene's germline CDR1 is MGHDK and CDR2 SYGVNS. Written as DNA, the CDR3 is TGTGCCAGCAGTGATAGAGCGGCCACTAGCACAGATACGCAGTATTTT. Translating it yields CASSDRAATSTDTQYF.

The rearrangement joins TRBV6-1 to TRBJ2-2; 9 bases are a match to TRBD1. After removal of 0 bases from V and 6 bases from J, the junction contained 5 bases not matched to a gene. This CDR3 is built from 16 residues. Germline values: CDR1 MNHNS, CDR2 SASEGT. The CDR3 protein is CASSEAPQGAPGELFF. The CDR3 nucleotides are TGTGCCAGCAGTGAAGCCCCACAGGGGGCCCCCGGGGAGCTGTTTTTT.

The chain links TRBV30 to TRBJ2-7, with D maybe TRBD2 (5 bases). From germline, CDR1 is GTSNPN and CDR2 SVGIG (reference sequence). The CDR3 is made up of 15 amino acids. V lost 5 bases and J lost 9, with 26 bases in between. The CDR3 nucleotides read TGTGCCTGGGGGGAGACTCCCTACTCGCAACGAGGGCAGTACTTC. Amino acid sequence: CAWGETPYSQRGQYF.

The V call is TRBV19, the J call TRBJ2-7; TRBD1 might be the D (6 bases). This CDR3 region has 14 residues. Germline V gene sequence: CDR1 LNHDA, CDR2 SQIVND (reference sequence). V was pared by 6 bases and J by 5 bases, with 17 bases between. In nucleotides, the CDR3 is TGTGCCAGTAGCGGACCCGGGACACTCCACGAGCAGTACTTC. This encodes CASSGPGTLHEQYF.